This T cell receptor (beta chain) was identified in a study of T cell changes during pregnancy in multiple sclerosis. Only in-frame clones appear in the TCRdb table, and some are missing; sequencing was by immunoSEQ multiplex PCR. The table shows more than 55,000 clones, with about 92% occurring only once. The CDR3 totals 15 residues. Deletions cut 4 bases from V and 1 base from J, with 12 bases between. Per the germline V gene, CDR1 is SGHTA and CDR2 is FQGNSA. This sequence joins TRBV7-2 and TRBJ2-3; D perhaps matches TRBD1 (5 bases). The sequence derives from a female donor with multiple sclerosis, enrolled in a pregnancy study. The starting material was peripheral blood, obtained in the first trimester of pregnancy. The CDR3 coding sequence is TGTGCCAGCAGCTCCTTGGGGCCCGGCACAGATACGCAGTATTTT. Its protein is CASSSLGPGTDTQYF.